In this sample, the clone carrying this TCR beta chain turned up many times. The antigen is not known. A sample-barcoded 5' primer and a J-beta primer mix were used in a second PCR of about 7 to 12 cycles. The study obtained at least 2.5 million CDR3-containing paired-end reads from every sample. Using its own MiXCR run on the 5' RACE reads, TCRdb lists one record per CDR3 protein. The sample carries 800,000 to 950,000 distinct CDR3 sequences, roughly 28% recorded once. The CDR3 has 15 residues. V gave up 7 bases and J gave up 5 bases; unmatched junction bases: 10. Germline V gene data show CDR1 as SNHLY and CDR2 as FYNNEI. Each individual donor underwent a draw of ten milliliters of peripheral blood. These data are taken from a study of blood T cells in healthy people across ages. Study results and caveats: PBMCs went unsorted, and a conclusive naive versus antigen-experienced comparison was therefore prevented.

The same sample was also used in a study of T cells of mothers and their children. From that report: Addition of sample barcodes and 2-4 random nucleotides occurred through the M1S primer of the second PCR.

The sample comprised blood. V and J are TRBV2 and TRBJ1-4; the match to TRBD1 covers 7 bases. The clonotype originates from a woman between 40 and 55 years old in good health. The CDR3 is CASIPGQAKNEKLFF. The CDR3 nucleotides read TGTGCCAGCATACCCGGACAGGCGAAAAATGAAAAACTGTTTTTT.